Listed below are T cell receptor beta chains from one sample, sequenced in a study of response to subunit inactivated influenza vaccine. TCRdb reprocessed the RT-PCR reads with MiXCR, giving one entry per CDR3 protein. Seen here are about 800,000 distinct CDR3 sequences, about 20% observed once, and the top ten hold 10%. The sample consisted of PBMCs from blood, taken less than 6 days after vaccination. The receptor source for this set is a man in his forties or fifties who received an inactivated influenza vaccine. The CDR3 runs from the conserved cysteine through the conserved F or W. A D gene is named only where the DNA matches it firmly. Where a row states a size, it is once, few, many or the class of an expanded clone; other rows omit it.

J | D | size | V | CDR3 | DNA
TRBJ1-4 | TRBD1 | many | TRBV4-3 | CASSQTPGWTGGNEKLFF | TGCGCCAGCAGCCAAACGCCTGGGTGGACAGGGGGAAATGAAAAACTGTTTTTT
TRBJ2-5 | . | . | TRBV4-2 | CASSQGPGQETQYF | TGTGCCAGCAGCCAAGGACCGGGACAAGAGACCCAGTACTTC
TRBJ2-7 | . | . | TRBV5-1 | CASSTAAFREQYF | TGCGCCAGCAGCACGGCGGCCTTTCGCGAGCAGTACTTC
TRBJ2-2 | . | . | TRBV29-1 | CSVEDRNRNTGELFF | TGCAGCGTTGAAGATCGAAACAGGAACACCGGGGAGCTGTTTTTT
TRBJ2-5 | . | few | TRBV7-7 | CASSLASQIQETQYF | TGTGCTAGCAGCTTAGCGTCTCAGATCCAAGAGACCCAGTACTTC
TRBJ2-4 | . | . | TRBV20-1 | CSARDLISAVKNIQYF | TGCAGTGCTAGAGACTTGATCTCCGCGGTCAAAAACATTCAGTACTTC
TRBJ2-3 | . | few | TRBV7-2 | CASSPLGADTQYF | TGTGCCAGCAGCCCACTGGGGGCAGATACGCAGTATTTT
TRBJ2-7 | . | few | TRBV5-1 | CASSFPGPGGKRDYEQYF | TGCGCCAGCAGCTTTCCGGGACCAGGGGGGAAAAGAGACTACGAGCAGTACTTC
TRBJ1-5 | . | . | TRBV5-8 | CASSGPIRPQHF | TGTGCCAGCAGCGGACCGATTAGGCCCCAGCATTTT
TRBJ2-2 | . | few | TRBV7-8 | CASSGQPDTGELFF | TGTGCCAGCAGTGGGCAGCCGGACACCGGGGAGCTGTTTTTT
TRBJ2-3 | TRBD2 | . | TRBV11-1 | CASSPRGLAGTLRTDTQYF | TGTGCCAGCAGCCCCCGTGGGCTAGCGGGAACCTTAAGGACAGATACGCAGTATTTT
TRBJ2-1 | . | . | TRBV9 | CASSASGNSYNEQFF | TGTGCCAGCAGCGCAAGCGGTAACTCCTACAATGAGCAGTTCTTC
TRBJ2-4 | . | . | TRBV20-1 | CSARAGTALAKNIQYF | TGCAGTGCTAGAGCCGGGACGGCGCTAGCCAAAAACATTCAGTACTTC
TRBJ2-3 | . | . | TRBV19 | CASSIRFGTDTQYF | TGTGCCAGTAGTATCCGTTTTGGCACAGATACGCAGTATTTT
TRBJ2-2 | . | many | TRBV5-1 | CASSSGTTNTGELFF | TGCGCCAGCAGCTCCGGGACAACGAACACCGGGGAGCTGTTTTTT
TRBJ2-7 | . | many | TRBV7-9 | CASSGPRGYEQYF | TGTGCCAGCAGCGGCCCGAGGGGCTACGAGCAGTACTTC
TRBJ2-5 | . | few | TRBV6-1 | CASSPSWRLAGTQYF | TGTGCCAGCAGTCCCTCATGGCGGCTAGCTGGGACCCAGTACTTC
TRBJ2-3 | . | . | TRBV12-3/TRBV12-4 | CAFSIPSLSGGSTDTQYF | TGTGCCTTCAGTATACCTAGCCTTAGCGGTGGGAGCACAGATACGCAGTATTTT
TRBJ2-3 | . | few | TRBV5-1 | CASRGGISTDTQYF | TGCGCCAGCAGAGGGGGAATTAGCACAGATACGCAGTATTTT
TRBJ2-7 | . | many | TRBV6-2/TRBV6-3 | CASNIGGFWSSYEQYF | TGTGCCAGCAACATCGGAGGTTTTTGGAGCTCCTACGAGCAGTACTTC
TRBJ2-2 | . | few | TRBV10-3 | CAISESVTSGELFF | TGTGCCATCAGTGAGTCTGTCACCTCCGGGGAGCTGTTTTTT
TRBJ2-1 | TRBD2 | . | TRBV28 | CASSVSGRNNEQFF | TGTGCCAGCAGTGTAAGCGGGAGAAACAATGAGCAGTTCTTC
TRBJ2-7 | . | few | TRBV7-2 | CASSLGASYYEQYF | TGTGCCAGCAGCTTAGGGGCTTCCTACTACGAGCAGTACTTC
TRBJ2-7 | . | . | TRBV18 | CASSPPSGVEQYF | TGTGCCAGCTCACCACCGTCGGGAGTTGAGCAGTACTTC
TRBJ2-7 | TRBD1 | . | TRBV5-1 | CASSPTSGTGGEQYF | TGCGCCAGCAGCCCAACCAGCGGGACAGGGGGCGAGCAGTACTTC
TRBJ2-7 | TRBD2 | few | TRBV27 | CASRRRAGTSGSYEQYF | TGTGCCAGCAGGCGCCGCGCGGGGACTAGCGGTTCCTACGAGCAGTACTTC
TRBJ2-5 | . | . | TRBV7-9 | CASSQNFLFGETQYF | TGTGCCAGCAGCCAAAACTTCCTCTTCGGCGAGACCCAGTACTTC
TRBJ2-1 | TRBD2 | few | TRBV20-1 | CSADRLAGGLNEQFF | TGCAGTGCCGACAGACTAGCGGGAGGCCTCAATGAGCAGTTCTTC
TRBJ1-6 | . | few | TRBV7-2 | CASAHSSYNSPLHF | TGTGCCAGCGCCCACAGCTCCTATAATTCACCCCTCCACTTT
TRBJ2-2 | TRBD2 | few | TRBV20-1 | CSARELGEGRVGELFF | TGCAGTGCTAGGGAGTTAGGGGAGGGCCGTGTCGGGGAGCTGTTTTTT
TRBJ2-7 | . | . | TRBV19 | CASSARVLGEQYF | TGTGCCAGTAGTGCCCGGGTCCTGGGCGAGCAGTACTTC
TRBJ2-7 | . | . | TRBV4-2 | CASSQDWGGGYEQYF | TGTGCCAGCAGCCAAGATTGGGGAGGGGGCTACGAGCAGTACTTC
TRBJ2-7 | . | few | TRBV6-2/TRBV6-3 | CASSINRNYEQYF | TGTGCCAGCAGTATCAACCGTAACTACGAGCAGTACTTC
TRBJ2-1 | TRBD2 | . | TRBV5-4 | CASSLKAGLAVRSSYNEQFF | TGTGCCAGCAGCTTGAAGGCGGGACTAGCGGTCAGGAGCTCCTACAATGAGCAGTTCTTC
TRBJ1-5 | . | . | TRBV5-5 | CASSGEGTMLEPQHF | TGTGCCAGCAGCGGAGAGGGAACGATGCTGGAGCCCCAGCATTTT
TRBJ2-2 | . | . | TRBV20-1 | CSAQRTANTGELFF | TGCAGTGCCCAAAGGACGGCTAACACCGGGGAGCTGTTTTTT
TRBJ2-2 | . | few | TRBV20-1 | CSARDPRRGGNTGELFF | TGCAGTGCTAGAGATCCACGGCGGGGAGGCAACACCGGGGAGCTGTTTTTT
TRBJ2-7 | TRBD2 | . | TRBV20-1 | CSAGLAGLPVLAPWNEQYF | TGCAGTGCCGGACTAGCGGGCCTCCCAGTATTGGCTCCTTGGAACGAGCAGTACTTC
TRBJ2-3 | . | few | TRBV7-6 | CASSAFGGLTDTQYF | TGTGCCAGCAGCGCCTTCGGGGGGCTCACAGATACGCAGTATTTT
TRBJ2-1 | TRBD2 | few | TRBV10-3 | CAISPRTSGSAYNEQFF | TGTGCCATCAGTCCCCGGACTAGCGGGAGTGCGTACAATGAGCAGTTCTTC
TRBJ2-7 | . | once | TRBV5-3 | CARSYTQSYEQYF | TGTGCCAGAAGCTACACCCAGAGCTACGAGCAGTACTTC
TRBJ2-7 | TRBD1 | few | TRBV20-1 | CSASYGTGSHEQYF | TGCAGTGCTAGTTATGGGACAGGGAGCCACGAGCAGTACTTC
TRBJ1-6 | . | . | TRBV12-3/TRBV12-4 | CASSLAAKNSPLHF | TGTGCCAGCAGTTTAGCGGCCAAGAATTCACCCCTCCACTTT
TRBJ2-7 | . | few | TRBV10-3 | CATGQAYEQYF | TGTGCCACCGGACAAGCCTACGAGCAGTACTTC
TRBJ1-6 | . | few | TRBV5-5 | CASSIRESRPPLHF | TGTGCCAGCAGCATTCGGGAGTCGAGGCCACCCCTCCACTTT